The rows below give T cell receptor beta chains drawn from one sample of a study of radiotherapy plus CTLA-4 blockade in lung cancer. Assay: immunoSEQ multiplex PCR; the TCRdb copy retains only in-frame clones and omits some. The table records 120,000 or so clones, about 90% of them present only once. Sequences were derived from peripheral blood, sampled from a patient treated with radiotherapy plus ipilimumab. The receptor set was obtained from a human donor with non-small cell lung cancer that progressed on radiotherapy plus ipilimumab. Both conserved end residues are part of each CDR3. The D gene is left open where the match is weak. Part of the rows lack a size; the others show once, few, many or a class for expanded clones.

V	size	J	D	CDR3	DNA
TRBV7-7	.	TRBJ2-1	.	CASTLDTSYNEQFF	TGTGCTAGCACCCTGGACACCTCCTACAATGAGCAGTTCTTC
TRBV25-1	.	TRBJ2-1	.	CASSFRGRDNEQFF	TGTGCCAGCAGCTTTCGGGGCAGGGATAATGAGCAGTTCTTC
TRBV2	.	TRBJ1-3	.	CASSERTASGNTIYF	TGTGCCAGCAGTGAACGGACAGCCTCTGGAAACACCATATATTTT
TRBV2	.	TRBJ2-7	.	CASSEESVDDGEQYF	TGTGCCAGCAGTGAGGAATCTGTGGATGACGGCGAGCAGTACTTC
TRBV5-1	.	TRBJ2-3	TRBD2	CASSLGTSGTTDTQYF	TGCGCCAGCAGCTTGGGGACTAGCGGAACCACAGATACGCAGTATTTT
TRBV6-1	.	TRBJ2-3	.	CASSGHTDTQYF	TGTGCCAGCAGTGGACACACAGATACGCAGTATTTT
TRBV6-1	.	TRBJ2-1	.	CALERQRGYNEQFF	TGTGCCTTAGAACGGCAGCGAGGATACAATGAGCAGTTCTTC
TRBV18	.	TRBJ1-5	.	CASSPNPPQPQHF	TGTGCCAGCTCACCAAACCCCCCCCAGCCCCAGCATTTT
TRBV5-1	.	TRBJ2-2	TRBD2	CASRPAGENTGELFF	TGCGCCAGCAGACCAGCGGGAGAGAACACCGGGGAGCTGTTTTTT
TRBV18	.	TRBJ1-1	.	CASSPGNTEAFF	TGTGCCAGCTCACCAGGGAACACTGAAGCTTTCTTT
TRBV5-1	.	TRBJ2-5	TRBD1	CASSLGGTGKQETQYF	TGCGCCAGCAGCTTGGGCGGGACAGGGAAGCAAGAGACCCAGTACTTC
TRBV27	.	TRBJ1-4	.	CASRHRGGAGEKLFF	TGTGCCAGCCGACATAGGGGGGGGGCGGGTGAAAAACTGTTTTTT
TRBV19	.	TRBJ2-5	TRBD1	CASSNYRRGGKETQYF	TGTGCCAGTAGTAACTACCGTCGAGGGGGCAAGGAGACCCAGTACTTC
TRBV18	.	TRBJ2-7	.	CASSPLADEQYF	TGTGCCAGCTCACCACTGGCAGACGAGCAGTACTTC
TRBV5-6	.	TRBJ1-2	TRBD1	CASSENRGLGYTF	TGTGCCAGCAGCGAAAACAGGGGGCTCGGCTACACCTTC
TRBV4-1	.	TRBJ1-5	TRBD1	CASSHPRGQGAGNQPQHF	TGCGCCAGCAGCCACCCCAGGGGACAGGGGGCCGGCAATCAGCCCCAGCATTTT
TRBV5-4	.	TRBJ2-3	.	CASSLGRESTDTQYF	TGTGCCAGCAGCTTGGGGAGGGAATCTACAGATACGCAGTATTTT
TRBV19	.	TRBJ2-7	TRBD2	CASSIVASGPYEQYF	TGTGCCAGTAGTATAGTGGCTAGCGGACCTTACGAGCAGTACTTC
TRBV6-5	.	TRBJ1-5	.	CASSAANFNQPQHF	TGTGCCAGCAGTGCTGCTAATTTCAATCAGCCCCAGCATTTT
TRBV11-3	.	TRBJ2-5	.	CASSGQRQETQYF	TGTGCCAGCTCCGGGCAGCGCCAAGAGACCCAGTACTTC
TRBV7-6	few	TRBJ2-3	TRBD2	CASSLGAGETDTQYF	TGTGCCAGCAGCTTAGGGGCGGGAGAAACAGATACGCAGTATTTT
TRBV27	.	TRBJ1-2	TRBD1	CASSPRGQGSGYTF	TGTGCCAGCAGTCCCCGGGGACAGGGGTCTGGCTACACCTTC
TRBV18	.	TRBJ2-2	.	CASSLEGMGTGELFF	TGTGCCAGCTCACTCGAAGGGATGGGCACCGGGGAGCTGTTTTTT
TRBV29-1	.	TRBJ2-7	.	CSVGGPSEQYF	TGCAGCGTGGGGGGACCGTCCGAGCAGTACTTC
TRBV9	.	TRBJ2-1	.	CASSVGLALYNEQFF	TGTGCCAGCAGCGTAGGGCTAGCGCTCTACAATGAGCAGTTCTTC
TRBV30	.	TRBJ2-3	TRBD2	CACTTTSGSRDTQYF	TGTGCCTGCACTACAACTAGCGGGAGTAGAGATACGCAGTATTTT
TRBV19	once	TRBJ2-2	.	CASSIVGVAGELFF	TGTGCCAGTAGTATAGTTGGGGTGGCCGGGGAGCTGTTTTTT
TRBV9	.	TRBJ2-2	TRBD2	CASSGGLGLAGGLGTGELFF	TGTGCCAGCAGCGGAGGTCTCGGCCTAGCGGGGGGATTGGGCACCGGGGAGCTGTTTTTT
TRBV5-1	once	TRBJ1-1	.	CASSFRGQNTEAFF	TGCGCCAGCAGCTTCAGGGGTCAGAACACTGAAGCTTTCTTT
TRBV15	.	TRBJ2-3	.	CATSRAPDTQYF	TGTGCCACCAGCAGAGCGCCAGATACGCAGTATTTT
TRBV4-2	few	TRBJ2-7	.	CASSGVLGTEQYF	TGTGCCAGCAGCGGGGTCTTAGGGACGGAGCAGTACTTC
TRBV15	.	TRBJ1-5	.	CATSRGQRGYQPQHF	TGTGCCACCAGCAGGGGACAAAGGGGTTATCAGCCCCAGCATTTT
TRBV7-8	.	TRBJ1-1	.	CASSLNRAGNTEAFF	TGTGCCAGCAGCTTAAACAGGGCGGGAAACACTGAAGCTTTCTTT
TRBV7-9	.	TRBJ2-7	.	CASSQMALYSPEQYF	TGTGCCAGCAGCCAAATGGCCCTTTACTCCCCCGAGCAGTACTTC
TRBV6-5	.	TRBJ1-3	.	CASIGGTGNTIYF	TGTGCCAGCATCGGGGGCACTGGAAACACCATATATTTT
TRBV18	.	TRBJ2-3	.	CASSPDPDTQYF	TGTGCCAGCTCACCGGATCCAGATACGCAGTATTTT
TRBV6-5	few	TRBJ2-7	.	CASSKTGSSYEQYF	TGTGCCAGCAGCAAGACCGGGTCCTCCTACGAGCAGTACTTC
TRBV6-1	once	TRBJ2-7	.	CASSAGQGFAYEQYF	TGTGCCAGCAGTGCTGGGCAGGGTTTCGCCTACGAGCAGTACTTC
TRBV5-4	few	TRBJ1-2	.	CASSPGSATGVGYTF	TGTGCCAGCAGCCCAGGCAGCGCAACGGGAGTTGGCTACACCTTC
TRBV6-4	once	TRBJ2-7	.	CANSDRSSYEQYF	TGTGCGAACTCGGACAGAAGCTCCTACGAGCAGTACTTC
TRBV7-9	.	TRBJ2-3	TRBD2	CASSLRRLAGGGADTQYF	TGTGCCAGCAGCTTAAGGAGACTAGCGGGAGGAGGGGCAGATACGCAGTATTTT
TRBV9	.	TRBJ1-5	.	CASSVEDANQPQHF	TGTGCCAGCAGCGTAGAGGACGCCAATCAGCCCCAGCATTTT
TRBV2	once	TRBJ1-3	.	CASSGLQGSGNTIYF	TGTGCCAGCAGTGGATTACAGGGATCTGGAAACACCATATATTTT
TRBV2	.	TRBJ2-7	.	CASSGSYVYEQYF	TGTGCCAGCAGTGGTTCCTACGTATACGAGCAGTACTTC